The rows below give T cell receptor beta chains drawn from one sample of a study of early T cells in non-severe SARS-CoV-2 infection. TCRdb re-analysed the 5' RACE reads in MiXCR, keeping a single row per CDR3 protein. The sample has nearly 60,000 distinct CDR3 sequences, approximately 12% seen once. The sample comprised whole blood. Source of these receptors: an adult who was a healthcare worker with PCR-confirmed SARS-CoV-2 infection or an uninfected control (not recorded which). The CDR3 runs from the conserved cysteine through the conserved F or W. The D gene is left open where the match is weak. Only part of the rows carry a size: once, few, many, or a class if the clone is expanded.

CDR3 protein: CASSQDIQTSGYNEQFF
CDR3 DNA: TGTGCCAGCAGCCAAGATATACAGACTAGCGGGTACAATGAGCAGTTCTTC
clone size: few
V gene: TRBV4-2
J gene: TRBJ2-1
D gene: TRBD2

CDR3 protein: CARPRGYEQYF
CDR3 DNA: TGTGCCAGGCCGAGGGGTTACGAGCAGTACTTC
clone size: few
V gene: TRBV24-1
J gene: TRBJ2-7
D gene: NA

CDR3 protein: CASRADTFYGYTF
CDR3 DNA: TGTGCCAGCAGAGCCGACACGTTCTATGGCTACACCTTC
clone size: few
V gene: TRBV12-3/TRBV12-4
J gene: TRBJ1-2
D gene: NA

CDR3 protein: CASSRRLAGGYEQYF
CDR3 DNA: TGTGCCAGCAGTCGACGACTAGCGGGAGGGTACGAGCAGTACTTC
clone size: few
V gene: TRBV12-3/TRBV12-4
J gene: TRBJ2-7
D gene: TRBD2

CDR3 protein: CASRLNTEAFF
CDR3 DNA: TGTGCCAGCAGGCTGAACACTGAAGCTTTCTTT
clone size: many
V gene: TRBV28
J gene: TRBJ1-1
D gene: NA

CDR3 protein: CASSQGAGSNYGYTF
CDR3 DNA: TGTGCCAGCAGCCAAGGGGCAGGGTCTAACTATGGCTACACCTTC
clone size: NA
V gene: TRBV3-1
J gene: TRBJ1-2
D gene: NA

CDR3 protein: CASSVAGDSETQYF
CDR3 DNA: TGTGCCAGCAGCGTAGCGGGGGATAGCGAGACCCAGTACTTC
clone size: few
V gene: TRBV9
J gene: TRBJ2-5
D gene: NA

CDR3 protein: CASSAYPGRSSYEQYF
CDR3 DNA: TGTGCCAGCAGTGCCTATCCGGGACGTTCCTCCTACGAGCAGTACTTC
clone size: many
V gene: TRBV6-1
J gene: TRBJ2-7
D gene: NA

CDR3 protein: CASSRDSGEKLFF
CDR3 DNA: TGTGCCAGCAGCCGGGACAGCGGTGAAAAACTGTTTTTT
clone size: few
V gene: TRBV9
J gene: TRBJ1-4
D gene: TRBD1

CDR3 protein: CASSLAGQVFDEQFF
CDR3 DNA: TGCGCCAGCAGCTTGGCTGGACAGGTGTTCGATGAGCAGTTCTTC
clone size: many
V gene: TRBV5-1
J gene: TRBJ2-1
D gene: TRBD1

CDR3 protein: CATSRNTGELFF
CDR3 DNA: TGTGCCACCAGCCGGAACACCGGGGAGCTGTTTTTT
clone size: few
V gene: TRBV24-1
J gene: TRBJ2-2
D gene: NA

CDR3 protein: CASSDGTPPIRADEQFF
CDR3 DNA: TGTGCCAGCAGTGATGGGACGCCGCCAATTCGGGCGGATGAGCAGTTCTTC
clone size: NA
V gene: TRBV6-2/TRBV6-3
J gene: TRBJ2-1
D gene: NA

CDR3 protein: CASSLGGMNYEQYF
CDR3 DNA: TGTGCCAGCAGCTTAGGGGGGATGAATTACGAGCAGTACTTC
clone size: many
V gene: TRBV7-2
J gene: TRBJ2-7
D gene: NA

CDR3 protein: CASSLVGFSGASYEQYF
CDR3 DNA: TGTGCCAGCAGTTTAGTGGGTTTCTCGGGGGCTTCCTACGAGCAGTACTTC
clone size: NA
V gene: TRBV28
J gene: TRBJ2-7
D gene: NA

CDR3 protein: CASSLGGHRETQYF
CDR3 DNA: TGTGCCAGCAGCTTAGGGGGGCATCGAGAGACCCAGTACTTC
clone size: NA
V gene: TRBV7-2
J gene: TRBJ2-5
D gene: NA

CDR3 protein: CASSPGTRSFNEQFF
CDR3 DNA: TGTGCCAGCAGCCCAGGGACTAGGAGCTTCAATGAGCAGTTCTTC
clone size: few
V gene: TRBV5-7
J gene: TRBJ2-1
D gene: TRBD2

CDR3 protein: CASSFPGSYNEQFF
CDR3 DNA: TGTGCCAGCAGCTTCCCGGGGTCCTACAATGAGCAGTTCTTC
clone size: many
V gene: TRBV7-9
J gene: TRBJ2-1
D gene: NA

CDR3 protein: CAISLGMLSGELFF
CDR3 DNA: TGTGCCATCAGTTTAGGCATGCTCTCCGGGGAGCTGTTTTTT
clone size: NA
V gene: TRBV10-3
J gene: TRBJ2-2
D gene: NA

CDR3 protein: CASSPNRDWDEQYF
CDR3 DNA: TGTGCCAGCAGCCCGAACAGGGACTGGGACGAGCAGTACTTC
clone size: few
V gene: TRBV7-2
J gene: TRBJ2-7
D gene: NA

CDR3 protein: CASSLVRATGELFF
CDR3 DNA: TGTGCCAGCAGCTTAGTGCGGGCCACCGGGGAGCTGTTTTTT
clone size: many
V gene: TRBV7-6
J gene: TRBJ2-2
D gene: NA

CDR3 protein: CASSEATADYGYTF
CDR3 DNA: TGTGCCAGCAGTGAAGCAACGGCAGACTATGGCTACACCTTC
clone size: many
V gene: TRBV6-1
J gene: TRBJ1-2
D gene: NA

CDR3 protein: CASSYSGGQQETQYF
CDR3 DNA: TGTGCCAGCAGTTACTCGGGGGGCCAACAAGAGACCCAGTACTTC
clone size: NA
V gene: TRBV6-5
J gene: TRBJ2-5
D gene: NA

CDR3 protein: CASSPAGPDTGELFF
CDR3 DNA: TGTGCCAGCAGCCCAGCGGGTCCAGACACCGGGGAGCTGTTTTTT
clone size: many
V gene: TRBV7-9
J gene: TRBJ2-2
D gene: NA

CDR3 protein: CASSVDGHPNQPQHF
CDR3 DNA: TGTGCCAGCAGCGTAGATGGACACCCTAATCAGCCCCAGCATTTT
clone size: NA
V gene: TRBV9
J gene: TRBJ1-5
D gene: NA

CDR3 protein: CASRTNGGAGELFF
CDR3 DNA: TGCGCCAGCAGAACTAACGGGGGGGCCGGGGAGCTGTTTTTT
clone size: NA
V gene: TRBV5-1
J gene: TRBJ2-2
D gene: TRBD2

CDR3 protein: CASSGGLADYNEQFF
CDR3 DNA: TGCGCCAGCAGCGGAGGACTAGCGGACTACAATGAGCAGTTCTTC
clone size: many
V gene: TRBV4-3
J gene: TRBJ2-1
D gene: TRBD2

CDR3 protein: CASSIGQGAYGYTF
CDR3 DNA: TGTGCCAGCAGCATCGGACAGGGGGCCTATGGCTACACCTTC
clone size: many
V gene: TRBV5-6
J gene: TRBJ1-2
D gene: TRBD1

CDR3 protein: CASSFRTGRKSGYTF
CDR3 DNA: TGTGCCAGCAGCTTTCGGACAGGGAGAAAATCTGGCTACACCTTC
clone size: NA
V gene: TRBV13
J gene: TRBJ1-2
D gene: TRBD1

CDR3 protein: CSARPRGRNWGEQFF
CDR3 DNA: TGCAGTGCAAGACCCAGGGGCCGCAATTGGGGTGAGCAGTTCTTC
clone size: few
V gene: TRBV20-1
J gene: TRBJ2-1
D gene: NA

CDR3 protein: CASSETGIGTGELFF
CDR3 DNA: TGTGCCAGCAGTGAGACAGGGATTGGCACCGGGGAGCTGTTTTTT
clone size: NA
V gene: TRBV2
J gene: TRBJ2-2
D gene: TRBD1

CDR3 protein: CASSPRQYEQYF
CDR3 DNA: TGTGCCAGCAGCCCGCGACAGTACGAGCAGTACTTC
clone size: few
V gene: TRBV11-2
J gene: TRBJ2-7
D gene: NA

CDR3 protein: CASSSIPGPDQETQYF
CDR3 DNA: TGTGCCAGCAGCTCCATACCGGGACCCGACCAAGAGACCCAGTACTTC
clone size: many
V gene: TRBV7-2
J gene: TRBJ2-5
D gene: NA

CDR3 protein: CASSPEIEQFF
CDR3 DNA: TGTGCCAGCTCACCAGAGATTGAGCAGTTCTTC
clone size: NA
V gene: TRBV18
J gene: TRBJ2-1
D gene: NA

CDR3 protein: CASSPPARGRNYNEQFF
CDR3 DNA: TGTGCCAGCTCACCACCGGCTAGGGGCCGAAACTACAATGAGCAGTTCTTC
clone size: NA
V gene: TRBV18
J gene: TRBJ2-1
D gene: NA

CDR3 protein: CASSLEALGETQYF
CDR3 DNA: TGTGCCAGCAGCTTAGAAGCTCTTGGGGAGACCCAGTACTTC
clone size: many
V gene: TRBV11-1
J gene: TRBJ2-5
D gene: NA

CDR3 protein: CASIQRRDRHNEAFF
CDR3 DNA: TGTGCCAGCATTCAACGGCGGGACAGGCATAATGAAGCTTTCTTT
clone size: many
V gene: TRBV12-3/TRBV12-4
J gene: TRBJ1-1
D gene: TRBD1

CDR3 protein: CASSEASGPGELFF
CDR3 DNA: TGTGCCAGCAGTGAAGCGTCCGGGCCGGGGGAGCTGTTTTTT
clone size: many
V gene: TRBV2
J gene: TRBJ2-2
D gene: NA

CDR3 protein: CASSRQPSGISDTQYF
CDR3 DNA: TGTGCCAGCAGCCGCCAACCTAGCGGGATTTCGGATACGCAGTATTTT
clone size: many
V gene: TRBV7-9
J gene: TRBJ2-3
D gene: TRBD2

CDR3 protein: CASSFYQLETQYF
CDR3 DNA: TGTGCCAGCAGCTTTTACCAGCTGGAGACCCAGTACTTC
clone size: NA
V gene: TRBV7-9
J gene: TRBJ2-5
D gene: NA

CDR3 protein: CASSQDAGAGETQYF
CDR3 DNA: TGTGCCAGCAGCCAAGATGCTGGGGCAGGAGAGACCCAGTACTTC
clone size: many
V gene: TRBV4-2
J gene: TRBJ2-5
D gene: NA

CDR3 protein: CASSLDTGREETQYF
CDR3 DNA: TGTGCCAGCAGCTTAGATACCGGCAGGGAGGAGACCCAGTACTTC
clone size: many
V gene: TRBV11-2
J gene: TRBJ2-5
D gene: NA

CDR3 protein: CASSTTTKEYNEQFF
CDR3 DNA: TGTGCCAGTAGTACAACCACCAAAGAATACAATGAGCAGTTCTTC
clone size: many
V gene: TRBV19
J gene: TRBJ2-1
D gene: NA

CDR3 protein: CASSLNKAGSIYEQYF
CDR3 DNA: TGTGCCAGCAGCTTAAACAAGGCCGGGAGTATCTACGAGCAGTACTTC
clone size: many
V gene: TRBV7-9
J gene: TRBJ2-7
D gene: NA

CDR3 protein: CASSPPSSGRTPHSF
CDR3 DNA: TGTGCCAGCAGCCCCCCCTCTAGCGGGAGGACTCCCCACTCATTC
clone size: NA
V gene: TRBV3-1
J gene: TRBJ2-1
D gene: TRBD2

CDR3 protein: CSVGGGAQDTEAFF
CDR3 DNA: TGCAGCGTCGGAGGGGGGGCGCAGGACACTGAAGCTTTCTTT
clone size: NA
V gene: TRBV29-1
J gene: TRBJ1-1
D gene: NA

CDR3 protein: CSTRTAAYEQYF
CDR3 DNA: TGCAGCACAAGGACAGCCGCCTACGAGCAGTACTTC
clone size: many
V gene: TRBV29-1
J gene: TRBJ2-7
D gene: NA

CDR3 protein: CASSPGGRQGTDTQYF
CDR3 DNA: TGCGCCAGCAGCCCAGGGGGAAGACAGGGAACAGATACGCAGTATTTT
clone size: few
V gene: TRBV5-1
J gene: TRBJ2-3
D gene: TRBD1

CDR3 protein: CASVDGGGQPQHF
CDR3 DNA: TGTGCCAGCGTAGACGGGGGCGGACAGCCCCAGCATTTT
clone size: few
V gene: TRBV6-2/TRBV6-3
J gene: TRBJ1-5
D gene: NA

CDR3 protein: CASSFSTDTQYF
CDR3 DNA: TGCGCCAGCAGCTTTAGCACAGATACGCAGTATTTT
clone size: few
V gene: TRBV5-1
J gene: TRBJ2-3
D gene: NA

CDR3 protein: CATSDAGPAGGNTIYF
CDR3 DNA: TGTGCCACCAGTGACGCCGGGCCCGCGGGAGGAAACACCATATATTTT
clone size: few
V gene: TRBV24-1
J gene: TRBJ1-3
D gene: NA

CDR3 protein: CASSLNGMNPTDTQYF
CDR3 DNA: TGTGCCAGCAGCTTGAATGGGATGAACCCCACAGATACGCAGTATTTT
clone size: NA
V gene: TRBV7-2
J gene: TRBJ2-3
D gene: NA

CDR3 protein: CASSPSTNTGELFF
CDR3 DNA: TGTGCCAGCTCACCAAGCACGAACACCGGGGAGCTGTTTTTT
clone size: few
V gene: TRBV18
J gene: TRBJ2-2
D gene: NA

CDR3 protein: CASSPEPFMNTEAFF
CDR3 DNA: TGTGCCAGCTCACCAGAGCCTTTTATGAACACTGAAGCTTTCTTT
clone size: NA
V gene: TRBV18
J gene: TRBJ1-1
D gene: NA

CDR3 protein: CATSADRGAEAFF
CDR3 DNA: TGTGCCACCAGTGCCGACAGGGGAGCTGAAGCTTTCTTT
clone size: NA
V gene: TRBV24-1
J gene: TRBJ1-1
D gene: TRBD1